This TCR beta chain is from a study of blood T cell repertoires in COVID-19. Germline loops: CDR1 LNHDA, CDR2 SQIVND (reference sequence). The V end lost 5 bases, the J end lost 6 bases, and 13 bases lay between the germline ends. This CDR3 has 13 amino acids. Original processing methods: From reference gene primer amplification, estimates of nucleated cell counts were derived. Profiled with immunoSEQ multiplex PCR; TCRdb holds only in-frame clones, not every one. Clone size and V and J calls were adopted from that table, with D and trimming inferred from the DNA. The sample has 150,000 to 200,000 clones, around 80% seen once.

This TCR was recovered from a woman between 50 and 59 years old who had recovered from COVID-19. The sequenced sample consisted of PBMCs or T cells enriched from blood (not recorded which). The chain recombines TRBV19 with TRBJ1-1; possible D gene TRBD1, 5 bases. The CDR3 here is CASSFPQGPEAFF. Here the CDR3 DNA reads TGTGCCAGTAGTTTCCCTCAGGGTCCTGAAGCTTTCTTT.